This T cell receptor (beta chain) was recovered during a study of T cells in Graves' hyperthyroidism and ophthalmopathy. This clonotype has just a few counts. The ends lost 6 bases at V and 4 bases at J; junction bases unmatched: 15. The CDR3 has 17 amino acids. Germline V gives CDR1 SNHLY, CDR2 FYNNEI. Authors of the study amplified TCR beta CDR3 regions from RNA transcripts. An initial round of RT-PCR targeting the TCR CDR3 relied on the HTBI primer set. One entry per CDR3 protein, called by TCRdb with MiXCR from the multiplex PCR reads. The sample shows 560,000 or so distinct CDR3 sequences, 15% to 20% of them seen only once.

Sample: blood. This clonotype originated in a man in his forties or fifties with Graves' ophthalmopathy. The chain combines TRBV2 with TRBJ1-2, with 9 bases matching TRBD1. CDR3 DNA sequence: TGTGCCAGCAGAATCCGGGACAGGGACACTTCAGGCTATGGCTACACCTTC. It is translated as CASRIRDRDTSGYGYTF.